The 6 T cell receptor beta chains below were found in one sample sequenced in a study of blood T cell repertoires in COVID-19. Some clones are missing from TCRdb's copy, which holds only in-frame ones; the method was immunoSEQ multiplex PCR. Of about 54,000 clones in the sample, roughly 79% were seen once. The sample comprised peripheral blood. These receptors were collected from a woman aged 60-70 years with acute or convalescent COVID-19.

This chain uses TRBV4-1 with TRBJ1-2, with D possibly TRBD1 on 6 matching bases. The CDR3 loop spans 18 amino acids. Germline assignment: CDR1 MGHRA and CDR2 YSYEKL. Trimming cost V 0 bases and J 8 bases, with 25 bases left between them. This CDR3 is CASSQEVSGARGGMGYTF. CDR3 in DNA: TGCGCCAGCAGCCAAGAAGTTAGCGGGGCCAGGGGCGGTATGGGCTACACCTTC.

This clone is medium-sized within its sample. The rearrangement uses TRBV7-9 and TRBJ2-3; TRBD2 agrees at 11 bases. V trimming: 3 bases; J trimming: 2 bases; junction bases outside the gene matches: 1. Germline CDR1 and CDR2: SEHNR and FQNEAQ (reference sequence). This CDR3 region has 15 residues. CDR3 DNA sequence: TGTGCCAGCAGCTTGACTAGCGGGAACACAGATACGCAGTATTTT. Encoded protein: CASSLTSGNTDTQYF.

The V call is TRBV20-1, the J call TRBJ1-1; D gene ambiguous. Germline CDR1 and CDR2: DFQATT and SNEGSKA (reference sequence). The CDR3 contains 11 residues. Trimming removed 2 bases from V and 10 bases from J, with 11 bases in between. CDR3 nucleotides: TGCAGTGCTAGACCATCGGGGAGAGCTTTCTTT. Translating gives CSARPSGRAFF.

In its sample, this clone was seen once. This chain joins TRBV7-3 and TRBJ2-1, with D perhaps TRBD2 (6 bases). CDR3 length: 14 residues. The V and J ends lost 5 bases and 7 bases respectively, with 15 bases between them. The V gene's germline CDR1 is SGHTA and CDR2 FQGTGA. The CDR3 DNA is TGTGCCAGCAGCCCCGGGGGTTCCAGTAATGAGCAGTTCTTC. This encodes CASSPGGSSNEQFF.

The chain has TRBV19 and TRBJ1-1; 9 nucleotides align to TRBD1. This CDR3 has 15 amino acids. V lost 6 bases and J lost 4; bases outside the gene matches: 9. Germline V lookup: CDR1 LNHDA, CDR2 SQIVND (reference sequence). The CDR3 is CASRAGTGRVTEAFF. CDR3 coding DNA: TGTGCCAGTAGGGCCGGGACAGGGCGGGTCACTGAAGCTTTCTTT.

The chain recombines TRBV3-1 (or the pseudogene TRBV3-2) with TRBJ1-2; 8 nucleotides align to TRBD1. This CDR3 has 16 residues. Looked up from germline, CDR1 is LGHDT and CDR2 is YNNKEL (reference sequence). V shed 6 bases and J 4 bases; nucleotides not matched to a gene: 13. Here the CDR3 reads CASSPTSQGVSYGYTF. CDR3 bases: TGTGCCAGCAGTCCTACGTCACAGGGGGTCAGCTATGGCTACACCTTC.